The 5 T cell receptor beta chains below were found in one sample sequenced in a study of CD8 T cells in Susac syndrome. An amount of RNA that ranged from roughly 0.5 to 1 ug was reverse transcribed with random hexamers. TCRdb passed the immunoSEQ multiplex PCR reads through MiXCR, listing each CDR3 protein once. The sample contains roughly 180,000 distinct CDR3 sequences, about 95% of which appear only once. The sequenced material came from CD4+ T cells from PBMCs. Receptors originate from a human donor in good health.

The V and J genes are TRBV30 and TRBJ1-5, with TRBD1 matching 7 bases. The germline V gene has CDR1 GTSNPN and CDR2 SVGIG (reference sequence). The CDR3 length is 12 residues. After removal of 1 base from V and 7 bases from J, the junction contained 1 base not matched to a gene. This chain's CDR3 is CAWSDRGQPQHF. CDR3 DNA: TGTGCCTGGAGTGACAGGGGACAGCCCCAGCATTTT.

The chain joins TRBV15 to TRBJ1-1; no reliable D call. CDR1 and CDR2 from the germline V gene are LNHNV and YYDKDF (reference sequence). The CDR3 has 15 residues. Trimming stripped 1 base from V and 6 bases from J, with 15 bases between. The CDR3 protein is CATSRGHLGHAEAFF. The CDR3 DNA sequence: TGTGCCACCAGCAGAGGCCACTTGGGTCACGCTGAAGCTTTCTTT.

The V and J genes are TRBV23-1 and TRBJ2-7, with TRBD2 as a possible D gene (5 bases). TRBV23-1 is annotated as an ORF whose role is uncertain. This CDR3 has 13 amino acids. V was shortened by 11 bases and J by 6 bases, with 20 bases between the two germline ends. The CDR3 DNA is TGCGCCCAAGGTGGGTGGAAGGCGGGCGAGCAGTACTTC. It translates to CAQGGWKAGEQYF.

The CDR3 coding sequence is TGTGCCAGCAGCCGTACTAGTGCCGGGGAGCTGTTTTTT. It translates to CASSRTSAGELFF. The chain uses TRBV6-6 and TRBJ2-2; tentative D call: TRBD2 (5 bases). There are 13 residues in the CDR3. Per the germline V gene, CDR1 is MNHNY and CDR2 is SVGAGI (reference sequence). V shed 6 bases and J shed 6 bases, with 11 bases lying between them.

The chain carries TRBV5-1 and TRBJ2-1; 7 bases agree with TRBD1. Germline-derived CDR1 and CDR2 are SGHRS and YFSETQ. V shed 0 bases, J shed 6 bases, and the junction held 6 bases outside the gene matches. This CDR3 spans 15 amino acids. Written as DNA, the CDR3 is TGCGCCAGCAGCTTGGAGGGTAGGGGGCTCAATGAGCAGTTCTTC. It yields the protein CASSLEGRGLNEQFF.